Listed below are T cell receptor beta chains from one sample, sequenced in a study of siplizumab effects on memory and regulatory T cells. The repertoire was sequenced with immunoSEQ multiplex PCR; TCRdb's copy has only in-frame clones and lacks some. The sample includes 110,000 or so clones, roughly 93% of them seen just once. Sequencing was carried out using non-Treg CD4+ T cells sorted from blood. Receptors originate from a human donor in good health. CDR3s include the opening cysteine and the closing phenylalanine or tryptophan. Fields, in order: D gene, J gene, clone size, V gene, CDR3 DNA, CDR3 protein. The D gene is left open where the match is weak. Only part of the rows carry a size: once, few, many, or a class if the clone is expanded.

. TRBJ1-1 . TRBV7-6 TGTGCCAGCAGCGTTGGGCGAGGCACTGAAGCTTTCTTT CASSVGRGTEAFF
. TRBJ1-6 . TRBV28 TGTGCCAGCAGTTCCCCGGGGGAGAATTCACCCCTCCACTTT CASSSPGENSPLHF
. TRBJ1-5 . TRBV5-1 TGCGCCAGCAGCTTCAGGATTCCAGGTTTGTATAGATCTAGCAATCAGCCCCAGCATTTT CASSFRIPGLYRSSNQPQHF
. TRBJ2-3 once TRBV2 TGTGCCAGCAGTGAGGGACTGCTATCAGATACGCAGTATTTT CASSEGLLSDTQYF
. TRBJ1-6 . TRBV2 TGTGCCAGCAGACAAAACAGCAATTCACCCCTCCACTTT CASRQNSNSPLHF
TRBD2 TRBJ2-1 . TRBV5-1 TGCGCCAGCAGCGTTAGCGGGGGGGCCGGCGATGAGCAGTTCTTC CASSVSGGAGDEQFF
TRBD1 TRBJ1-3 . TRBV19 TGTGCCAGTACCCAAAGGATCAACAGGGGATCCGGAAACACCATATATTTT CASTQRINRGSGNTIYF
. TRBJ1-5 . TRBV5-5 TGTGCCAGCAGCTTGGGAGTTAACAGCAATCAGCCCCAGCATTTT CASSLGVNSNQPQHF
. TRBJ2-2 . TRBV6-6 TGTGCCAGCAGACGGACGAACACCGGGGAGCTGTTTTTT CASRRTNTGELFF
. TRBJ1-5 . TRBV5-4 TGTGCCAGCAGTCCTACGTTGGGGATGGATCAGCCCCAGCATTTT CASSPTLGMDQPQHF
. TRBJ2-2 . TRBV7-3 TGTGCCAGCAGCTTAGAGGCGCATACGAACACCGGGGAGCTGTTTTTT CASSLEAHTNTGELFF
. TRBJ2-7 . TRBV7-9 TGTGCCAGCAGCTCGGACGCCGGGACAACCTACGAGCAGTACTTC CASSSDAGTTYEQYF
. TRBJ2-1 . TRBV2 TGTGCCAGCAGGCTGGACAGCAATGAGCAGTTCTTC CASRLDSNEQFF
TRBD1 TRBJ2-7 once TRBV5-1 TGCGCCAGCAGCTTGACAGGGGATACCTTCTACGAGCAGTACTTC CASSLTGDTFYEQYF
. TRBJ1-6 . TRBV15 TGTGCCACCAGCAGAGGAGGGAGGGCCTATTCACCCCTCCACTTT CATSRGGRAYSPLHF
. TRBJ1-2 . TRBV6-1 TGTGCCAGCAGTGATAGGGAAAGCTATGGCTACACCTTC CASSDRESYGYTF
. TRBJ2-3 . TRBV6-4 TGTGCCAGCGCCGGAGGGGGCAGAGAGACAGATACGCAGTATTTT CASAGGGRETDTQYF
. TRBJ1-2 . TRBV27 TGTGCCAGCAGTTTATCGGTCCACAAGACCCCTTATGGCTACACCTTC CASSLSVHKTPYGYTF
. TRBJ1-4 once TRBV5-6 TGTGCCAGCAGCTTGACTAATGAAAAACTGTTTTTT CASSLTNEKLFF
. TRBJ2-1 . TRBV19 TGTGCCAGTAGTTCCGGACAGAGCTCCTACAATGAGCAGTTCTTC CASSSGQSSYNEQFF
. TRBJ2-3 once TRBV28 TGTGCCAGCAGTAGGGGCAGTAGCACAGATACGCAGTATTTT CASSRGSSTDTQYF
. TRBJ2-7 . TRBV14 TGTGCCAGCAGCGAAGACGCTGGGTCCGAGCAGTACTTC CASSEDAGSEQYF
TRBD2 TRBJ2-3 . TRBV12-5 TGTGCTAGTGGTTTGGCAACGCCGGGGGGGACTAGCACAGATACGCAGTATTTT CASGLATPGGTSTDTQYF
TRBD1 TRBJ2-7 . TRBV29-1 TGCAGCGTTGTAGTGACAGGGTTCACCTACGAGCAGTACTTC CSVVVTGFTYEQYF
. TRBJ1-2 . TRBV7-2 TGTGCCAGCAGCCCGACAGCAATTCTCTATGGCTACACCTTC CASSPTAILYGYTF
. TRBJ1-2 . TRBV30 TGTGCCTGGATTGGACAGTCCCGCTATGGCTACACCTTC CAWIGQSRYGYTF
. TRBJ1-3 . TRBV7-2 TGTGCCAGCAGCTTATTCCAGGGCCTCTCTGGAAACACCATATATTTT CASSLFQGLSGNTIYF
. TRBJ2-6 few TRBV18 TGTGCCAGCTCACCAATTATGGGCTCTGGGGCCAACGTCCTGACTTTC CASSPIMGSGANVLTF
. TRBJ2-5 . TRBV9 TGTGCCAGCAGCGTAGCTACAATCACGGCAGGACAAGAGACCCAGTACTTC CASSVATITAGQETQYF
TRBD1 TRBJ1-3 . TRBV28 TGTGCCAGCACCCGGGACAGGGTGCACACCATATATTTT CASTRDRVHTIYF
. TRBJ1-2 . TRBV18 TGTGCCAGCTCACCCGAAGTCGACAGGCTTGGCTACACCTTC CASSPEVDRLGYTF
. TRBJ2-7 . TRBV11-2 TGTGCCAGCGTAAGGGGAGTTCTCCTTCCCTACGAGCAGTACTTC CASVRGVLLPYEQYF
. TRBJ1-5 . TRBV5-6 TGTGCCAGCAGCTCAACCGGGACCCCCAATCAGCCCCAGCATTTT CASSSTGTPNQPQHF
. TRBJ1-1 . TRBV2 TGTGCCAGCTCGTACATCCGGGGGCAGTTCTCCACTGAAGCTTTCTTT CASSYIRGQFSTEAFF
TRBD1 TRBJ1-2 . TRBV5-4 TGTGCCAGCAGCAATGACAGGGTAGAAGGCTACACCTTC CASSNDRVEGYTF
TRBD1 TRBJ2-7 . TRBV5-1 TGCGCCAGCAGGTCGGACAGGGAGCGCGGGAACGAGCAGTACTTC CASRSDRERGNEQYF
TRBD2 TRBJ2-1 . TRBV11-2 TGTGCCAGCAGCTCGCCGAAGCTAGCGGGGGGGCCATTGGACGAGCAGTTCTTC CASSSPKLAGGPLDEQFF
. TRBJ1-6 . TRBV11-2 TGTGCCAGCAGCTCGATATACACCTCCTATAATTCACCCCTCCACTTT CASSSIYTSYNSPLHF
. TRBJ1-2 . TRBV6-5 TGTGCCAGCAGTTCGGCCAGGGCCTATGGCTACACCTTC CASSSARAYGYTF
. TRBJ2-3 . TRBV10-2 TGCGCCAGCAGTGATGTGGCGGGGCGGGATACGCAGTATTTT CASSDVAGRDTQYF
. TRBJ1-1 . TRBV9 TGTGCCAGCAGCGCCCATCAATACACTGAAGCTTTCTTT CASSAHQYTEAFF
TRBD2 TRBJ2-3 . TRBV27 TGTGCCAGCAGCCTAGCGGGGCGGGGCACAGATACGCAGTATTTT CASSLAGRGTDTQYF
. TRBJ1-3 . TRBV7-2 TGTGCCAGCAGCTTAGTGGGAGGGACTGGAAACACCATATATTTT CASSLVGGTGNTIYF
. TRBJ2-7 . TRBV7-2 TGTGCCAGCAGCTTAGAACCCGTCTCCTTCTACGAGCAGTACTTC CASSLEPVSFYEQYF
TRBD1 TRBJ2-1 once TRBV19 TGTGCCAGTAGTACCGGGACAGGTTACAATGAGCAGTTCTTC CASSTGTGYNEQFF
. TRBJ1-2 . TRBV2 TGTGCCAGCGGCCAAACAGGGACGGCCTATGGCTACACCTTC CASGQTGTAYGYTF
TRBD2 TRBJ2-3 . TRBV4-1 TGCGCCAGCAGAGCAGGACTAGCGGGGGGGTTTGGAGATACGCAGTATTTT CASRAGLAGGFGDTQYF
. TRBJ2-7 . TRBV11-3 TGTGCCAGCAGCTGGGGCCGCTCGGGCGAGCAGTACTTC CASSWGRSGEQYF
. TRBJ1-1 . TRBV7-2 TGTGCCAGCAGCTTAGACCCTTTGAGGGAAAAAGCTTTCTTT CASSLDPLREKAFF
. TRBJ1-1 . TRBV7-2 TGTGCCAGCAGACAAGGATTAATGAACACTGAAGCTTTCTTT CASRQGLMNTEAFF
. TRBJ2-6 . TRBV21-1 TGTGCCAGCAGCCCGAGGGGGTACTCTGGGGCCAACGTCCTGACTTTC CASSPRGYSGANVLTF
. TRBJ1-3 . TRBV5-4 TGTGCCAGCAGCTTGGCAGGGACTGGAAACACCATATATTTT CASSLAGTGNTIYF
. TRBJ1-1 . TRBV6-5 TGTGCCAGCAGTTACTCGGCCCACACTGAAGCTTTCTTT CASSYSAHTEAFF
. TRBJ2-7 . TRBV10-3 TGTGCCATCAGGAGGGACGGAAGTACCTACGAGCAGTACTTC CAIRRDGSTYEQYF